These 12 T cell receptor beta chains came from one sample sequenced in a study of T-cell memory formation after mild COVID-19. TCRdb processed the 5' RACE reads anew with MiXCR; each CDR3 protein has one entry. The sample includes 180,000 or so distinct CDR3 sequences, around a tenth of them seen just once. The sample consisted of PBMCs or a T cell subset sorted from them (not recorded which). The receptors originated from a man aged 18 to 29 who had mild COVID-19 (a few samples of this study predate the infection). Cell type and time point are not known.

The chain links TRBV9 to TRBJ1-2; no clear D. V was trimmed by 0 bases and J by 3 bases, leaving 9 bases between them. CDR1 and CDR2 (germline): SGDLS, YYNGEE. The CDR3 length is 14 residues. The CDR3 nucleotides read TGTGCCAGCAGCGTAGATTACCGAGACTATGGCTACACCTTC. It is translated as CASSVDYRDYGYTF.

This chain joins TRBV6-4 and TRBJ1-5; 7 bases are shared with TRBD1. This CDR3 is 12 amino acids long. The germline V gene has CDR1 MRHNA and CDR2 SNTAGT. V shed 10 bases and J 7 bases; nucleotides not matched to a gene: 7. The DNA of the CDR3 is TGTGCCAACGACAGGGACGGGCAGCCCCAGCATTTT. It translates to CANDRDGQPQHF.

This clonotype was seen more than once but under ten times. The rearrangement links TRBV20-1 to TRBJ2-7; D unresolved. From germline, CDR1 is DFQATT and CDR2 SNEGSKA (reference sequence). This CDR3 is built from 13 residues. The V gene lost 0 bases and the J gene lost 4 bases, with 10 bases spanning the gap. The CDR3 sequence: CSAREVATYEQYV. For the CDR3, the DNA is TGCAGTGCTAGAGAAGTAGCTACTTACGAGCAGTACGTC.

This clonotype was seen only a few times. This chain connects TRBV18 to TRBJ2-7; perhaps D is TRBD1 or TRBD2 (5 bases each). Looked up from germline, CDR1 is KGHSH and CDR2 is LQKENI. The CDR3 extends over 15 amino acids. The ends were cut back, 5 bases at V and 0 bases at J, with 14 bases in the middle. The CDR3 region has the DNA TGTGCCAGCTCAAGGGGAGATACAGTCTCCTACGAGCAGTACGTC. Residues: CASSRGDTVSYEQYV.

This clonotype has just a few counts. The chain joins TRBV20-1 to TRBJ2-2, with D perhaps being TRBD1 or TRBD2 (5 bases each). The V gene lost 0 bases and the J gene lost 0 bases, with 8 bases spanning the gap. The CDR3 has 15 residues. Germline V gene data show CDR1 as DFQATT and CDR2 as SNEGSKA (reference sequence). The CDR3 loop reads CSARDPGPNTGELFF. The CDR3, as DNA: TGCAGTGCTAGAGATCCGGGGCCGAACACCGGGGAGCTGTTTTTT.

The J gene is TRBJ2-7, the V gene TRBV4-2; 8 bases fit TRBD2. The CDR3 length is 17 residues. Unmatched junction bases numbered 9, after V lost 2 bases and J lost 0 bases. Germline V gives CDR1 LGHNA, CDR2 YNFKEQ. The CDR3 DNA reads as TGTGCCAGCAGCCAACCCCGGGGGAGCGGGGGCTCCTACGAGCAGTACTTC. It translates to CASSQPRGSGGSYEQYF.

The chain combines TRBV11-2 with TRBJ2-3; 7 bases agree with TRBD1. V was clipped by 5 bases and J by 2 bases; unmatched bases: 16. Germline V gives CDR1 SGHAT, CDR2 FQNNGV. The CDR3 has 18 residues. The CDR3 reads CASSRPSRGRQITDTQYF. In nucleotides, the CDR3 is TGTGCCAGCAGCCGACCCTCGAGGGGGCGACAGATCACAGATACGCAGTATTTT.

This chain joins TRBV6-5 and TRBJ1-2; D is possibly TRBD1 (6 bases). The CDR3 runs 13 residues. Germline-derived CDR1 and CDR2 are MNHEY and SVGAGI. The V end was cut by 5 bases, the J end by 4 bases, with 11 bases between. CDR3 DNA: TGTGCCAGCAGTACCGGACAGAGCTATGGCTACACCTTC. Protein product: CASSTGQSYGYTF.

The genes are TRBV6-5 and TRBJ1-6; no firm D call. Trimming pared 2 bases from V and 7 bases from J, leaving 3 bases between. In germline, CDR1 is MNHEY, CDR2 SVGAGI. This CDR3 spans 12 amino acids. This CDR3 is CASSYGNSPLHF. Written as DNA, the CDR3 is TGTGCCAGCAGTTACGGGAATTCACCCCTCCACTTT.

The rearrangement uses TRBV9 and TRBJ2-5; 8 bases are a match to TRBD2. CDR1 is SGDLS, CDR2 YYNGEE, per germline. V gave up 0 bases and J gave up 4 bases; unmatched junction bases: 8. The CDR3 covers 16 residues. The CDR3 region is CASSVGRRSGGETQYF. The CDR3 DNA reads as TGTGCCAGCAGCGTAGGAAGGCGGAGCGGGGGAGAGACCCAGTACTTC.

Of note for this clonotype: Sequence at one end of the junction differs from germline and may be a read error. The chain combines TRBV29-1 with TRBJ2-5, with D possibly being TRBD1 (6 bases). This CDR3 has 13 residues. Germline lookup yields CDR1 SQVTM and CDR2 ANQGSEA. The CDR3 protein is CSVDPGAQETKYF. CDR3 coding DNA: TGCAGCGTTGACCCAGGGGCCCAAGAGACCAAGTACTTC.

This rearrangement joins TRBV19 to TRBJ1-1; D unclear. CDR3 length equals 12 residues. The V end lost 6 bases, the J end lost 5 bases, and 10 bases lay between the germline ends. CDR1 LNHDA and CDR2 SQIVND come from the germline V gene (reference sequence). CDR3 amino acids: CASSARGTEAFF. The CDR3 bases are TGTGCCAGTAGCGCGCGTGGTACTGAAGCTTTCTTT.